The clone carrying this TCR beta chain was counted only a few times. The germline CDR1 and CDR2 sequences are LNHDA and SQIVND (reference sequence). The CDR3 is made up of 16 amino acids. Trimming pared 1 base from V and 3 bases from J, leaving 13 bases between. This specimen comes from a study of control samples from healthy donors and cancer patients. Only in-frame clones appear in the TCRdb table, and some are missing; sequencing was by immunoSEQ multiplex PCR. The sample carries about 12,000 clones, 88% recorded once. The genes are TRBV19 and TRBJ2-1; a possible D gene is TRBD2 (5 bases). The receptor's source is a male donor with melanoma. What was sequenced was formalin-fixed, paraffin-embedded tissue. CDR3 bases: TGTGCCAGTAGTATAGGTTGGGGAGCTCACTACAATGAGCAGTTCTTC. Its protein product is CASSIGWGAHYNEQFF.